Listed below are T cell receptor beta chains from one sample, sequenced in a study of blood T cell repertoires in COVID-19. Repertoires were generated with immunoSEQ multiplex PCR, while TCRdb's copy carries only in-frame clones and drops some. Of 450,000 to 500,000 clones in the sample, roughly nine tenths were seen once. Material for sequencing was PBMCs or T cells enriched from blood (not recorded which). These receptors came from a woman aged 18-29 years who had recovered from COVID-19. The CDR3 runs from the conserved cysteine through the conserved F or W. Fields, in order: J gene, V gene, clone size, D gene, CDR3 DNA, CDR3 protein. D genes are given only for firm matches. Not all rows give a size; the values are once, few, many and, for expanded clones, a class.

TRBJ2-4,TRBV7-9,-,-,TGTGCCAGCAGTTTTACAGAGATCAAAAACATTCAGTACTTC,CASSFTEIKNIQYF
TRBJ2-3,TRBV7-3,once,-,TGTGCCAGCAGCGCACATAATACGCAGTATTTT,CASSAHNTQYF
TRBJ1-1,TRBV7-2,-,-,TGTGCCAGCAGCTTTACAGGGTTGAACACTGAAGCTTTCTTT,CASSFTGLNTEAFF
TRBJ2-5,TRBV5-6,-,TRBD2,TGTGCCAGCAGCTTGGGCGGGGGGCCACTAGAAGAGACCCAGTACTTC,CASSLGGGPLEETQYF
TRBJ1-4,TRBV5-3,-,-,TGTGCCAGAGCTGAGCATGAAAAACTGTTTTTT,CARAEHEKLFF
TRBJ2-4,TRBV5-1,-,-,TGCGCCAGCAGCTTGGCCTGGGGCACCACCCATTCCAAAAACATTCAGTACTTC,CASSLAWGTTHSKNIQYF
TRBJ2-7,TRBV5-1,-,-,TGCGCCAGCAGCCAAGACAGTATAACCTACGAGCAGTACTTC,CASSQDSITYEQYF
TRBJ1-4,TRBV29-1,-,TRBD1,TGCAGCGTTTCCCGGGACAGTTATGAAAAACTGTTTTTT,CSVSRDSYEKLFF
TRBJ1-1,TRBV5-1,-,-,TGCGCCAGCAGCCTGGACAGACCCCGGGAGGATGAAGCTTTCTTT,CASSLDRPREDEAFF
TRBJ1-2,TRBV4-1,-,TRBD1,TGCGCCAGCAGCCGGTTGACAGGGTCCCCTAACTATGGCTACACCTTC,CASSRLTGSPNYGYTF
TRBJ1-2,TRBV7-2,once,TRBD1,TGTGCCAGCAGCTCAGGGACAGGGGGCACTGGCTACACCTTC,CASSSGTGGTGYTF
TRBJ1-2,TRBV9,-,-,TGTGCCAGCAGCCCCGCCGGTACCTACTATGGCTACACCTTC,CASSPAGTYYGYTF
TRBJ1-2,TRBV20-1,once,-,TGCAGTGCTAGTGGGCATTCTAACTATGGCTACACCTTC,CSASGHSNYGYTF
TRBJ2-2,TRBV7-9,once,-,TGTGCCAGCAGCCTGGGACTGTCGGACACCGGGGAGCTGTTTTTT,CASSLGLSDTGELFF
TRBJ1-2,TRBV6-5,few,TRBD1,TGTGCCAGCAGACGGACAGGGAAGACTTATGGCTACACCTTC,CASRRTGKTYGYTF
TRBJ1-1,TRBV18,-,-,TGTGCCAGCTCACCAGGGGCCCTGAACACTGAAGCTTTCTTT,CASSPGALNTEAFF
TRBJ2-6,TRBV30,-,-,TGTGCCTGGAAGGGAGTAATCTTGGGGGGAGCTGGGGCCAACGTCCTGACTTTC,CAWKGVILGGAGANVLTF
TRBJ2-5,TRBV7-9,-,-,TGTGCCAGCATCCTAACTAGCAGTCAAGAGACCCAGTACTTC,CASILTSSQETQYF
TRBJ1-4,TRBV2,-,-,TGTGCCACCAGGGCCATTAATGAAAAACTGTTTTTT,CATRAINEKLFF
TRBJ1-2,TRBV6-5,once,-,TGTGCCAGCAGTCCACAACAGGGAGCGGATGGCTACACCTTC,CASSPQQGADGYTF
TRBJ2-5,TRBV7-9,-,TRBD1,TGTGCCGGGGGTCGAGACAGGGGCCAAGAGACCCAGTACTTC,CAGGRDRGQETQYF
TRBJ2-7,TRBV7-6,few,-,TGTGCCAGCAGCCCCGGCGGGCGTAGCTCCTACGAGCAGTACTTC,CASSPGGRSSYEQYF
TRBJ1-2,TRBV30,-,-,TGTGCCTGGAATAGTTTGAGGAGGGGAGACTATGGCTACACCTTC,CAWNSLRRGDYGYTF
TRBJ2-7,TRBV10-3,few,TRBD1,TGTGCCATCAGTGAACCGGACAGGGGCCCGTACGAGCAGTACTTC,CAISEPDRGPYEQYF
TRBJ1-1,TRBV19,-,-,TGTGCCAGTAGTATATTCGGGGGGACCACTGAAGCTTTCTTT,CASSIFGGTTEAFF
TRBJ2-5,TRBV2,once,TRBD1,TGTGCCAGCCGTTGGACAGGGGGAGAGACCCAGTACTTC,CASRWTGGETQYF
TRBJ1-4,TRBV4-2,few,-,TGTGCCAGCAGCCAACAGGGTGATGAAAAACTGTTTTTT,CASSQQGDEKLFF
TRBJ2-2,TRBV7-9,-,TRBD2,TGTGCCAGCAGCCCCAAGGAGGGGAGGGCCGGGGAGCTGTTTTTT,CASSPKEGRAGELFF
TRBJ2-1,TRBV7-2,-,-,TGTGCCAGCAGCTTTAGACTAGGGACGAATGGTGGTGAGCAGTTCTTC,CASSFRLGTNGGEQFF
TRBJ2-2,TRBV2,few,TRBD1,TGTGCCAGCAGTGAGGGGACAGGGAAGACCGGGGAGCTGTTTTTT,CASSEGTGKTGELFF
TRBJ2-2,TRBV7-2,-,TRBD1,TGTGCCAGCAGCTTGGCGACAGGGATCACCGGGGAGCTGTTTTTT,CASSLATGITGELFF
TRBJ2-7,TRBV3-1/TRBV3-2,-,TRBD2,TGTGCCAGCAGCCAAGGGCTAGCGGCCTCCTACGAGCAGTACTTC,CASSQGLAASYEQYF
TRBJ2-7,TRBV30,-,TRBD2,TGTGCCTGGAAACTAGCGGGGGCCGAGCAGTACTTC,CAWKLAGAEQYF
TRBJ1-5,TRBV11-2,-,-,TGTGCCAGCAGCTTGGGCGGGGGTCAGCCCCAGCATTTT,CASSLGGGQPQHF
TRBJ2-3,TRBV24-1,-,-,TGTGCCACCAGTGACGAGGGCGGAACAGATACGCAGTATTTT,CATSDEGGTDTQYF
TRBJ2-7,TRBV2,-,-,TGTGCCAGCAGTGCGAACAACTACGAGCAGTACTTC,CASSANNYEQYF